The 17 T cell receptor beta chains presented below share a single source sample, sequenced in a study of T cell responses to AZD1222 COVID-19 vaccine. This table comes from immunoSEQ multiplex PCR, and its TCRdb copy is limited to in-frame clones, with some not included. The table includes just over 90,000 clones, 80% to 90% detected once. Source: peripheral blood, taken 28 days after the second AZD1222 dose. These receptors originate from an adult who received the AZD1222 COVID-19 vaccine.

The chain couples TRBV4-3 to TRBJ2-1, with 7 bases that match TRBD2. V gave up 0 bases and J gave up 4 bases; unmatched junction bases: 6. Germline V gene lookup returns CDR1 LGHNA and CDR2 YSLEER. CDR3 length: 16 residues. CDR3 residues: CASSQDRGGVYNEQFF. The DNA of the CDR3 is TGCGCCAGCAGCCAAGATCGCGGGGGAGTTTACAATGAGCAGTTCTTC.

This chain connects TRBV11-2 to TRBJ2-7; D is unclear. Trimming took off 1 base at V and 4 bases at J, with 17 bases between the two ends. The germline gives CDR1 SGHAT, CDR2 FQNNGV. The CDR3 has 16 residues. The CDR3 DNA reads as TGTGCCAGCAGCTTAGTCGGCGGTATGAGTGGATACGAGCAGTACTTC. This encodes CASSLVGGMSGYEQYF.

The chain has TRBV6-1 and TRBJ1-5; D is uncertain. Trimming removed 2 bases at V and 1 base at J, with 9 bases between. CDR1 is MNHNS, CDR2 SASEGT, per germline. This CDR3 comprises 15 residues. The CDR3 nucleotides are TGTGCCAGCAGTGAAAGTCCTACGAGCAATCAGCCCCAGCATTTT. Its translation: CASSESPTSNQPQHF.

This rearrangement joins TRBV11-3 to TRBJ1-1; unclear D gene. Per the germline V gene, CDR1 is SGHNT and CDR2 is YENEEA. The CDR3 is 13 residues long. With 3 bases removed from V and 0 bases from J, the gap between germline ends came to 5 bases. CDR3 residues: CASSFRLNTEAFF. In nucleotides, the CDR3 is TGTGCCAGCAGCTTTCGACTGAACACTGAAGCTTTCTTT.

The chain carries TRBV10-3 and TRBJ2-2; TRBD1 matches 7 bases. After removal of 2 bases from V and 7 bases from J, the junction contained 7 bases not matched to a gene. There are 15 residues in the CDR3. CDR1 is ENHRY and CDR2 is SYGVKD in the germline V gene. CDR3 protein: CAISEGRQGIGELFF. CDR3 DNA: TGTGCCATCAGTGAGGGTAGACAGGGTATCGGGGAGCTGTTTTTT.

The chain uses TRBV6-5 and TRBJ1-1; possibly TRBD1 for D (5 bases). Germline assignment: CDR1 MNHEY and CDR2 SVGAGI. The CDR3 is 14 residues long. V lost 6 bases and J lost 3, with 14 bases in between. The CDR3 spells CASSTRRDYTEAFF. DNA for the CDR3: TGTGCCAGCAGCACACGACGGGACTACACTGAAGCTTTCTTT.

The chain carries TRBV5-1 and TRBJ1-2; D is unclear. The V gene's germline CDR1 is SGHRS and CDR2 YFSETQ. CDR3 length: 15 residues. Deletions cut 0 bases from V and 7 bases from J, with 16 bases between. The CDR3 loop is CASSLGHLVRGGYTF. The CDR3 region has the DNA TGCGCCAGCAGCTTGGGGCACCTTGTACGGGGTGGCTACACCTTC.

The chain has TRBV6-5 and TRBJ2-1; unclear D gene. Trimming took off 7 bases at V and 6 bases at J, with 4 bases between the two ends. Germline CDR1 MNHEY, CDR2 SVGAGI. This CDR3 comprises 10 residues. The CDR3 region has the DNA TGTGCCAGCAATTTCAATGAGCAGTTCTTC. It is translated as CASNFNEQFF.

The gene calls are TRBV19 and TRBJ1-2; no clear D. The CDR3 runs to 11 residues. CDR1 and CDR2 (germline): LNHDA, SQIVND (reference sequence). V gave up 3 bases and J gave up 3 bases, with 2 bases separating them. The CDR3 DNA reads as TGTGCCAGTAGTATGTACTATGGCTACACCTTC. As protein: CASSMYYGYTF.

CDR3 sequence: CASSLWESNQPQHF. The CDR3 DNA sequence: TGTGCCAGCAGCTTATGGGAGAGTAATCAGCCCCAGCATTTT. The chain has TRBV3-1 (or the pseudogene TRBV3-2) and TRBJ1-5; D unresolved. V lost 5 bases and J lost 4, with 12 bases in between. CDR3 length: 14 amino acids. In germline, CDR1 is LGHDT, CDR2 YNNKEL (reference sequence).

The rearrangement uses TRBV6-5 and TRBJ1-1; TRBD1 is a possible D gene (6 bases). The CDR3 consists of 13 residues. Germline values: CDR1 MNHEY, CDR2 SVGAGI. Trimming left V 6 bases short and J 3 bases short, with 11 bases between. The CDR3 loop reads CASRLQGYTEAFF. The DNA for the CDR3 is TGTGCCAGCAGACTACAGGGATACACTGAAGCTTTCTTT.

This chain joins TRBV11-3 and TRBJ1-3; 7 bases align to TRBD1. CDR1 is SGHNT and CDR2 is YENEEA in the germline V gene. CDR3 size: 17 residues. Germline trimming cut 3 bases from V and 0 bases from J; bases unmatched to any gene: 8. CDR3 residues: CASSFPGQRYSGNTIYF. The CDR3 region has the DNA TGTGCCAGCAGCTTCCCGGGACAGCGATACTCTGGAAACACCATATATTTT.

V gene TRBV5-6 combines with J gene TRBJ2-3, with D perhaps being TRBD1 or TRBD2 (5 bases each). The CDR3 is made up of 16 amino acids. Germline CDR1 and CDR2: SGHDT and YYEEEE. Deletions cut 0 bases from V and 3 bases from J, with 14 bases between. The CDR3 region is CASSLVSRDLTDTQYF. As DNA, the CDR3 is TGTGCCAGCAGCTTGGTATCTAGGGACCTGACAGATACGCAGTATTTT.

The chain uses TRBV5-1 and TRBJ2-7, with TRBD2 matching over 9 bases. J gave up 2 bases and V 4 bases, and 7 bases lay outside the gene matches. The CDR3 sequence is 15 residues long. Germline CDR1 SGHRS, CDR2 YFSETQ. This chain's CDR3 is CASSPPTSGAYEQYF. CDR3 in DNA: TGCGCCAGCAGCCCCCCGACTAGCGGCGCCTACGAGCAGTACTTC.

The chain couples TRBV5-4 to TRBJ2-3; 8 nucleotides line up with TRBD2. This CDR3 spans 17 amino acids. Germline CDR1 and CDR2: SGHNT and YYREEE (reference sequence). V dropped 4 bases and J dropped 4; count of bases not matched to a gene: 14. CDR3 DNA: TGTGCCAGCAGCCTTCGAAAAGGGACTAGTTCCCCAGATACGCAGTATTTT. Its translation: CASSLRKGTSSPDTQYF.

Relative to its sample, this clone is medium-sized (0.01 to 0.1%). The CDR3 loop reads CASSLRSGRAYEQFF. CDR3 nucleotides: TGTGCCAGCAGTTTACGGTCGGGACGGGCTTATGAGCAGTTCTTC. The chain carries TRBV27 and TRBJ2-1; TRBD1 or TRBD2 may be the D gene (5 bases each). V was cut by 2 bases and J by 8 bases, with 16 bases left in between. The CDR3 has 15 residues. Germline V gene sequence: CDR1 MNHEY, CDR2 SMNVEV (reference sequence).

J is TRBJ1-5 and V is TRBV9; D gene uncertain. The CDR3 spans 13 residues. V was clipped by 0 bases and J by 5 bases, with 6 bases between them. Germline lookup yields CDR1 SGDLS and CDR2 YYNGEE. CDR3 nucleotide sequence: TGTGCCAGCAGCGTAGATGCCGATCAGCCCCAGCATTTT. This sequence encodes CASSVDADQPQHF.